The rows below give T cell receptor beta chains drawn from one sample of a study of control samples from healthy donors and cancer patients. Generated by immunoSEQ multiplex PCR, the TCRdb table keeps only in-frame clones and is missing some. The table lists 65,000 to 90,000 clones, under 90% of them singletons. The specimen was PBMCs. Source of these receptors: a woman between 45 and 60 years old with colorectal cancer. Both conserved end residues are part of each CDR3. Fields, in order: D gene, clone size, J gene, V gene, CDR3 protein, CDR3 DNA. D genes are given only for firm matches. Not all rows give a size; the values are once, few, many and, for expanded clones, a class.

>-|-|TRBJ1-2|TRBV7-9
CASSPPGLRGYTF
TGTGCCAGCAGCCCACCAGGCTTGAGGGGCTACACCTTC
>-|-|TRBJ1-2|TRBV10-2
CASSESLGYYGYTF
TGCGCCAGCAGTGAGTCTCTGGGTTACTATGGCTACACCTTC
>TRBD1|-|TRBJ1-2|TRBV6-4
CASSSIRDRAAGYTF
TGTGCCAGCAGTAGCATAAGGGACAGGGCGGCTGGCTACACCTTC
>TRBD1|-|TRBJ1-3|TRBV5-1
CASSTRTGGGNTIYF
TGCGCCAGCAGCACCCGGACAGGGGGGGGAAACACCATATATTTT
>TRBD2|-|TRBJ2-3|TRBV24-1
CATSDLWARGGPNTQYF
TGTGCCACCAGTGATTTATGGGCCCGGGGGGGGCCTAATACGCAGTATTTT
>TRBD2|-|TRBJ2-2|TRBV4-3
CASSQDPLSGGVGELFF
TGCGCCAGCAGCCAAGACCCGCTTAGCGGGGGTGTCGGGGAGCTGTTTTTT
>TRBD1|-|TRBJ1-6|TRBV4-3
CASSLNRGQNYNSPLHF
TGCGCCAGCAGCCTAAACAGGGGGCAAAACTATAATTCACCCCTCCACTTT
>-|-|TRBJ1-5|TRBV14
CASSDRPDQPQHF
TGTGCCAGCAGCGATAGGCCCGATCAGCCCCAGCATTTT
>-|-|TRBJ1-2|TRBV5-1
CASSQGPYGYTF
TGCGCCAGCAGCCAGGGTCCCTATGGCTACACTTTC
>-|-|TRBJ1-4|TRBV6-1
CASSLSTTNEKLFF
TGTGCCAGCAGTCTTTCTACAACTAATGAAAAACTGTTTTTT
>TRBD2|few|TRBJ2-2|TRBV6-2/TRBV6-3
CASSRDYANTGELFF
TGTGCCAGTAGCCGGGACTACGCGAACACCGGGGAGCTGTTTTTT
>-|-|TRBJ2-3|TRBV24-1
CATRGPSTDTQYF
TGTGCCACCAGGGGACCTAGCACAGATACGCAGTATTTT
>TRBD1|-|TRBJ1-2|TRBV5-4
CASSSSRDRGVYGYTF
TGTGCCAGCAGCTCCTCCCGGGACAGGGGAGTCTATGGCTACACCTTC
>TRBD1|-|TRBJ2-1|TRBV25-1
CASRDRGSDYNEQFF
TGTGCCAGCAGAGACAGGGGGTCGGACTACAATGAGCAGTTCTTC
>-|-|TRBJ2-5|TRBV7-9
CASSLGQQETQYF
TGTGCCAGCAGCTTAGGCCAGCAAGAGACCCAGTACTTC
>-|-|TRBJ2-5|TRBV3-1/TRBV3-2
CASSQDIRLAVEETQYF
TGTGCCAGCAGCCAAGATATAAGGCTAGCCGTGGAAGAGACCCAGTACTTC
>-|-|TRBJ2-5|TRBV6-5
CASTAFAGSQETQYF
TGTGCCAGCACTGCATTCGCGGGGAGCCAAGAGACCCAGTACTTC
>-|-|TRBJ2-3|TRBV10-3
CAISESRLGDTDTQYF
TGTGCCATCAGTGAGTCAAGGTTAGGCGACACAGATACGCAGTATTTT
>-|-|TRBJ1-5|TRBV12-3/TRBV12-4
CASLASNQPQHF
TGTGCCAGTCTCGCTAGCAATCAGCCCCAGCATTTT
>TRBD1|-|TRBJ1-3|TRBV9
CASSVGQPSGNTIYF
TGTGCCAGCAGCGTGGGACAGCCCTCTGGAAACACCATATATTTT
>-|-|TRBJ2-2|TRBV3-1/TRBV3-2
CASSQDGLIPGELFF
TGTGCCAGCAGCCAAGACGGATTAATCCCCGGGGAGCTGTTTTTT
>-|once|TRBJ2-2|TRBV5-1
CASSLEPGSGELFF
TGCGCCAGCAGCTTGGAGCCAGGGTCCGGGGAGCTGTTTTTT
>-|-|TRBJ1-4|TRBV10-2
CASRLGGDEKLFF
TGCGCCAGCAGGTTGGGTGGGGATGAAAAACTGTTTTTT
>-|-|TRBJ2-5|TRBV3-1/TRBV3-2
CASSQRRGFETQYF
TGTGCCAGCAGCCAACGCCGGGGATTTGAGACCCAGTACTTC
>TRBD1|-|TRBJ1-1|TRBV6-5
CASRETGAVTEAFF
TGTGCCAGCAGGGAGACAGGGGCCGTCACTGAAGCTTTCTTT
>-|-|TRBJ1-1|TRBV19
CASSTRDFVEAFF
TGTGCCAGTAGTACCAGGGATTTTGTTGAAGCTTTCTTT
>-|-|TRBJ1-1|TRBV4-1
CASSQVGGMNTEAFF
TGCGCCAGCAGCCAAGTTGGGGGAATGAACACTGAAGCTTTCTTT
>-|-|TRBJ2-1|TRBV2
CASSEFAGFSYNEQFF
TGTGCCAGCAGTGAATTTGCGGGGTTCTCCTACAATGAGCAGTTCTTC
>-|-|TRBJ1-1|TRBV5-8
CASSLILTGRGEAFF
TGTGCCAGCAGCTTGATACTGACAGGAAGAGGTGAAGCTTTCTTT
>-|once|TRBJ1-3|TRBV3-1/TRBV3-2
CASSQFTGLGNTIYF
TGTGCCAGCAGCCAGTTCACAGGGTTGGGAAACACCATATATTTT
>-|-|TRBJ1-5|TRBV2
CASSWGVNQPQHF
TGTGCCAGCAGTTGGGGAGTCAATCAGCCCCAGCATTTT
>-|-|TRBJ1-3|TRBV3-1/TRBV3-2
CASSQRYSGNTIYF
TGTGCCAGCAGCCAGCGGTACTCTGGAAACACCATATATTTT